The entry that follows covers one TCR beta chain sequence. With random hexamers, reverse transcription was performed on roughly 0.5 to 1 ug of RNA. TCR beta CDR3 was amplified by immunoSEQ multiplex PCR. This amplification extended across 54 Vbeta and 13 Jbeta segments. TCRdb passed the immunoSEQ multiplex PCR reads through MiXCR, listing each CDR3 protein once. The data show approximately 300,000 distinct CDR3 sequences, about nine tenths seen once. Germline trimming cut 6 bases from V and 6 bases from J; bases unmatched to any gene: 11. The CDR3 length is 16 residues. Germline V gives CDR1 SGHTA, CDR2 FQGTGA. These data originate in a study of CD8 T cells in Susac syndrome.

The material sequenced was CD8+ T cells from PBMCs. This rearrangement joins TRBV7-3 to TRBJ2-3; the match to TRBD2 covers 11 bases. The sequence was collected from a human donor with multiple sclerosis. The DNA for the CDR3 is TGTGCCAGCAGTTCGATTAGCGGGAGGGCAGGGGATACGCAGTATTTT. This encodes CASSSISGRAGDTQYF.